The 13 T cell receptor beta chains below all came from one sample that was sequenced in a study of OX40 agonist ivuxolimab in advanced cancers. Method: immunoSEQ multiplex PCR; TCRdb's copy keeps in-frame clones and lacks some. The sample holds more than 45,000 clones, approximately 90% seen once. Sequences were derived from CD4+ or CD8+ T cells sorted from blood, sampled in a trial of the OX40 agonist ivuxolimab. These receptors were obtained from an adult with an advanced solid tumor such as melanoma, head and neck, liver or kidney cancer.

This chain joins TRBV30 and TRBJ2-1; D may be TRBD2 (5 bases). Trimming removed 3 bases from V and 6 bases from J, with 9 bases in between. CDR3 length: 12 residues. Per germline, CDR1 GTSNPN and CDR2 SVGIG (reference sequence). CDR3 DNA sequence: TGTGCCTGGAGCCCGGACTCCAATGAGCAGTTCTTC. It codes for CAWSPDSNEQFF.

The chain recombines TRBV2 with TRBJ2-7; 11 nucleotides line up with TRBD1. This CDR3 spans 17 amino acids. Looked up from germline, CDR1 is SNHLY and CDR2 is FYNNEI. Trimming removed 8 bases from V and 0 bases from J; junction bases left unmatched: 12. The CDR3 is CASRRDRGFVGSYEQYV. The CDR3 DNA reads TGTGCCAGCCGAAGGGACAGGGGGTTTGTGGGCTCCTACGAGCAGTACGTC.

V gene TRBV13 combines with J gene TRBJ1-1; D ambiguous. Germline V gene lookup returns CDR1 PRHDT and CDR2 FYEKMQ (reference sequence). V was clipped by 5 bases and J by 11 bases, with 15 bases between them. The CDR3 totals 12 residues. The CDR3 protein is CASSERRSTAFF. The DNA for the CDR3 is TGTGCCAGCAGCGAGAGGAGGAGCACGGCTTTCTTT.

The chain has TRBV5-6 and TRBJ2-7; D perhaps matches TRBD2 (6 bases). The CDR3 runs to 14 residues. Germline CDR1 is SGHDT and CDR2 is YYEEEE. V lost 4 bases to trimming and J lost 5 bases, with 16 bases between them. This CDR3 reads CASSRVEGSHEQYF. The CDR3 DNA is TGTGCCAGCAGCCGGGTGGAGGGGTCCCACGAGCAGTACTTC.

This clone was picked up one time. The gene calls are TRBV7-8 and TRBJ2-1; 11 nucleotides agree with TRBD2. Trimming took 4 bases from V and 7 from J; bases not matched to a gene: 9. Germline assignment: CDR1 SGHVS and CDR2 FQNEAQ. CDR3 length: 16 amino acids. This chain's CDR3 is CASSSPPGLADNEQFF. Written as DNA, the CDR3 is TGTGCCAGCAGCTCACCCCCGGGACTAGCGGATAATGAGCAGTTCTTC.

The gene calls are TRBV7-2 and TRBJ2-2; 8 bases are shared with TRBD2. The CDR3 is made up of 16 amino acids. Trimming took 2 bases from V and 7 from J; bases not matched to a gene: 9. Germline V lookup: CDR1 SGHTA, CDR2 FQGNSA. The DNA of the CDR3 is TGTGCCAGCAGCTTACGGGGGGGACATCCTAGCGGGGAGCTGTTTTTT. This encodes CASSLRGGHPSGELFF.

V and J are TRBV25-1 and TRBJ1-1; D is uncertain. Germline V lookup: CDR1 MGHDK, CDR2 SYGVNS. Between the trimmed V and J ends, which lost 7 bases and 6 bases, there was a span of 9 bases. This CDR3 has 11 amino acids. For the CDR3, the DNA is TGTGCCAGCATCAGTGCGGCTGAAGCTTTCTTT. Translated: CASISAAEAFF. Together with reference TRBV25-1 and TRBJ1-1, the CDR3 gives the full variable domain: EADIYQTPRYLVIGTGKKITLECSQTMGHDKMYWYQQDPGMELHLIHYSYGVNSTEKGDLSSESTVSRIRTEHFPLTLESARPSHTSQYLCASISAAEAFFGQGTRLTVV.

The chain couples TRBV13 to TRBJ2-1; D possibly matches TRBD1 or TRBD2 (6 bases each). From germline, CDR1 is PRHDT and CDR2 FYEKMQ (reference sequence). The CDR3 runs 15 residues. Trimming shortened V by 4 bases and J by 7 bases, and 17 bases separated the two germline ends. In DNA form, the CDR3 reads TGTGCCAGCAGCTATCGGGGGCCTCTAGAAAATGAGCAGTTCTTC. It translates to CASSYRGPLENEQFF.

This chain connects TRBV9 to TRBJ2-4, with D perhaps matching TRBD2 (5 bases). The CDR3 is 14 amino acids. V lost 3 bases to trimming and J lost 8 bases, with 15 bases between them. Germline CDR1 and CDR2: SGDLS and YYNGEE. The CDR3 DNA reads TGTGCCAGCAGCGCAGGACTCAACCCAGACATTCAGTACTTC. Encoded protein: CASSAGLNPDIQYF.

This chain links TRBV27 with TRBJ1-2; unclear D gene. This CDR3 has 12 residues. V was shortened by 5 bases and J by 2 bases, with 6 bases between the two germline ends. Looked up from germline, CDR1 is MNHEY and CDR2 is SMNVEV (reference sequence). This CDR3 is CASSNGNYGYTF. The CDR3 coding sequence is TGTGCCAGCAGTAACGGCAACTATGGCTACACCTTC.

This clone was seen just once. The genes are TRBV4-2 and TRBJ1-2; D unresolved. Germline V CDR1 and CDR2: LGHNA, YNFKEQ. The CDR3 loop spans 15 amino acids. V lost 5 bases and J 2 bases, leaving 15 bases between the germline ends. This CDR3 is CASSSNEQTNYGYTF. CDR3 in DNA: TGTGCCAGCAGCTCCAACGAACAGACAAACTATGGCTACACCTTC.

The gene calls are TRBV9 and TRBJ2-3; tentative D call: TRBD2 (6 bases). The ends were cut back, 3 bases at V and 2 bases at J, with 10 bases in the middle. The CDR3 is 14 amino acids. CDR1 and CDR2 from the germline V gene are SGDLS and YYNGEE. CDR3 amino acids: CASSGRRVTDTQYF. The CDR3 bases are TGTGCCAGCAGCGGAAGGAGGGTCACAGATACGCAGTATTTT.

The chain uses TRBV13 and TRBJ2-2, with D perhaps TRBD2 (5 bases). In germline, CDR1 is PRHDT, CDR2 FYEKMQ (reference sequence). Trimming removed 3 bases from V and 1 base from J, with 6 bases in between. This CDR3 contains 14 residues. The CDR3 loop is CASSLRVNTGELFF. CDR3 coding DNA: TGTGCCAGCAGCTTGAGGGTGAACACCGGGGAGCTGTTTTTT.